These 25 T cell receptor beta chains originate from one sample sequenced in a study of cytomegalovirus exposure and HLA in healthy donors. Sequencing used immunoSEQ multiplex PCR; TCRdb keeps in-frame clones, though not all of them. The data hold 240,000 or so clones, with approximately 83% observed a single time. Sequenced input: PBMCs. These receptors were collected from a woman aged 25 to 39 in good health and CMV-seropositive.

The V and J genes are TRBV30 and TRBJ2-2; a possible D gene is TRBD1 (5 bases). Germline CDR1 reads GTSNPN; CDR2 reads SVGIG (reference sequence). The V and J ends lost 4 bases and 1 base respectively, with 7 bases between them. CDR3 length: 13 amino acids. The CDR3 protein is CAWNRGNTGELFF. The CDR3, as DNA: TGTGCCTGGAATAGGGGGAACACCGGGGAGCTGTTTTTT. The variable domain in full, completed from reference TRBV30 and TRBJ2-2, reads SQTIHQWPATLVQPVGSPLSLECTVEGTSNPNLYWYRQAAGRGLQLLFYSVGIGQISSEVPQNLSASRPQDRQFILSSKKLLLSDSGFYLCAWNRGNTGELFFGEGSRLTVL.

This sequence joins TRBV9 and TRBJ2-7, with D tentatively TRBD2 (5 bases). V lost 3 bases to trimming and J lost 6 bases, with 10 bases between them. The CDR3 has 12 amino acids. From germline, CDR1 is SGDLS and CDR2 YYNGEE. The CDR3 DNA reads as TGTGCCAGCAGCGAACTAGGTTTCGAGCAGTACTTC. Its protein is CASSELGFEQYF.

Worth noting for this clone: Other DNA sequences in this specimen translate into the identical CDR3. The genes are TRBV18 and TRBJ2-5; possible D gene TRBD2, 5 bases. Germline V gene lookup returns CDR1 KGHSH and CDR2 LQKENI. The CDR3 extends over 13 amino acids. Trimming removed 3 bases at V and 4 bases at J, with 9 bases between. CDR3 in DNA: TGTGCCAGCTCACCGAATCGGGGAGAGACCCAGTACTTC. This translates into CASSPNRGETQYF.

The chain is built from TRBV27 and TRBJ1-5; D call uncertain. The CDR3 covers 19 residues. Germline V gives CDR1 MNHEY, CDR2 SMNVEV (reference sequence). The ends were cut back, 0 bases at V and 3 bases at J, with 21 bases in the middle. The CDR3 nucleotides are TGTGCCAGCAGTTTATCGTACCCCTCAGGCAGGTCAAACAATCAGCCCCAGCATTTT. Translated: CASSLSYPSGRSNNQPQHF.

This chain connects TRBV7-9 to TRBJ1-5, with TRBD1 matching 9 bases. Germline V gene data show CDR1 as SEHNR and CDR2 as FQNEAQ (reference sequence). Trimming removed 4 bases from V and 7 bases from J; junction bases left unmatched: 11. The CDR3 loop spans 16 amino acids. The CDR3 is CASSSDEWTGDQPQHF. DNA of the CDR3: TGTGCCAGCAGCTCCGACGAGTGGACAGGGGACCAGCCCCAGCATTTT.

This sequence joins TRBV6-1 and TRBJ2-1, with TRBD2 matching over 9 bases. V was clipped by 2 bases and J by 9 bases; unmatched bases: 11. CDR3 length: 16 amino acids. Germline CDR1 reads MNHNS; CDR2 reads SASEGT. The CDR3 DNA follows: TGTGCCAGCAGTGAACTAGCGGGGTTGGCGGGTGGTGAGCAGTTCTTC. Translation gives CASSELAGLAGGEQFF.

This clone was seen only once. The genes are TRBV30 and TRBJ2-7; tentatively, D is TRBD2 (7 bases). This CDR3 region has 15 residues. V was clipped by 0 bases and J by 2 bases, with 14 bases between them. CDR1 and CDR2 from the germline V gene are GTSNPN and SVGIG (reference sequence). The CDR3 nucleotides read TGTGCCTGGAGTGTACAGGGCGGGAGCACCTACGAGCAGTACTTC. It is translated as CAWSVQGGSTYEQYF.

The gene calls are TRBV27 and TRBJ2-1; 8 bases line up with TRBD2. J was trimmed by 0 bases and V by 7 bases; bases with no gene match: 11. Germline V gene sequence: CDR1 MNHEY, CDR2 SMNVEV (reference sequence). The CDR3 is 17 residues long. This chain's CDR3 is CASILRGREGSYNEQFF. DNA for the CDR3: TGTGCCAGCATTTTGAGGGGACGGGAGGGCTCCTACAATGAGCAGTTCTTC.

This clone was detected only a few times. This chain uses TRBV18 with TRBJ1-4; D remains ambiguous. Germline V gene sequence: CDR1 KGHSH, CDR2 LQKENI. The CDR3 runs to 14 residues. V was cut by 3 bases and J by 4 bases, with 9 bases left in between. CDR3 amino acids: CASSPRGNNEKLFF. CDR3 nucleotides: TGTGCCAGCTCACCTCGAGGGAATAATGAAAAACTGTTTTTT.

The CDR3: CASSQDGTGFSYEQYF. The CDR3 nucleotides are TGCGCCAGCAGCCAAGATGGTACAGGCTTTTCCTACGAGCAGTACTTC. The chain recombines TRBV4-1 with TRBJ2-7; possible D gene TRBD1, 5 bases. Germline V CDR1 and CDR2: MGHRA, YSYEKL. V dropped 0 bases and J dropped 1 base, with 13 bases sitting between them. The CDR3 runs 16 residues.

The rearrangement links TRBV4-1 to TRBJ1-2, with D possibly TRBD1 on 6 matching bases. The CDR3 has 13 residues. V was pared by 4 bases and J by 5 bases, with 11 bases between. Germline values: CDR1 MGHRA, CDR2 YSYEKL. The CDR3: CASSPQGSYGYTF. Written as DNA, the CDR3 is TGCGCCAGCAGCCCACAGGGCAGTTATGGCTACACCTTC.

The CDR3 sequence: CASSMSASGRASDTQYF. The CDR3 DNA reads TGTGCCAGTAGTATGTCTGCTAGCGGGAGGGCATCAGATACGCAGTATTTT. The chain uses TRBV19 and TRBJ2-3, with 12 bases fitting TRBD2. CDR3 size: 17 residues. J was trimmed by 4 bases and V by 3 bases; bases with no gene match: 8. Germline CDR1 reads LNHDA; CDR2 reads SQIVND (reference sequence).

This clone was found a few times. The rearrangement uses TRBV10-3 and TRBJ1-2; D remains unclear. The CDR3 is made up of 12 amino acids. V lost 4 bases to trimming and J lost 8 bases, with 11 bases between them. Looked up from germline, CDR1 is ENHRY and CDR2 is SYGVKD. The CDR3 region is CAISAGMGGYTF. CDR3 nucleotide sequence: TGTGCCATCAGTGCCGGGATGGGAGGCTACACCTTC.

The chain links TRBV2 to TRBJ2-3; 12 nucleotides align to TRBD2. Germline V gene data show CDR1 as SNHLY and CDR2 as FYNNEI. The CDR3 is 16 residues long. With 8 bases clipped from V and 0 bases from J, the junction kept 6 bases outside the gene matches. As DNA, the CDR3 is TGTGCCAGCTCGGGACTAGCGGGTTTTAGCACAGATACGCAGTATTTT. Translated, it gives CASSGLAGFSTDTQYF.

This rearrangement joins TRBV5-1 to TRBJ2-7; 9 nucleotides match TRBD2. V lost 0 bases, J lost 5 bases, and 9 bases stayed unmatched. This CDR3 has 16 residues. The V gene's germline CDR1 is SGHRS and CDR2 YFSETQ. CDR3 bases: TGCGCCAGCAGCTTGGACCCCACGGGACTAGCAGACGAGCAGTACTTC. It codes for CASSLDPTGLADEQYF.

This sequence joins TRBV11-2 and TRBJ2-1, with 7 bases matching TRBD1. Trimming removed 3 bases from V and 6 bases from J; junction bases left unmatched: 8. There are 15 residues in the CDR3. Germline V gives CDR1 SGHAT, CDR2 FQNNGV. The CDR3 protein is CASSLSGQPFNEQFF. The CDR3 DNA follows: TGTGCCAGCAGCTTGTCGGGACAGCCTTTCAATGAGCAGTTCTTC.

The rearrangement links TRBV5-1 to TRBJ2-2, with D perhaps TRBD2 (6 bases). The germline V and J ends were trimmed by 5 bases and 5 bases, with 16 bases remaining between them. Germline-derived CDR1 and CDR2 are SGHRS and YFSETQ. The CDR3 totals 15 residues. DNA for the CDR3: TGCGCCAGCAGGTCCGGCGGGATTTGGACCGGGGAGCTGTTTTTT. Translated, it gives CASRSGGIWTGELFF.

CDR3 DNA sequence: TGTGCCAGCGGCCAGGGACTTTCCTACGAGCAGTACTTC. Translating it yields CASGQGLSYEQYF. This chain connects TRBV7-2 to TRBJ2-7; perhaps TRBD2 as D (6 bases). Trimming took off 8 bases at V and 1 base at J, with 12 bases between the two ends. The CDR3 runs 13 residues. The germline gives CDR1 SGHTA, CDR2 FQGNSA.

This clone was seen once. This chain uses TRBV30 with TRBJ1-1, with TRBD1 identical over 7 bases. Germline loops: CDR1 GTSNPN, CDR2 SVGIG (reference sequence). This CDR3 is built from 16 residues. V lost 2 bases to trimming and J lost 1 base; unmatched junction nucleotides: 10. The CDR3 protein is CAWSSRTGWRNTEAFF. As DNA, the CDR3 is TGTGCCTGGAGTTCCCGGACAGGCTGGAGGAACACTGAAGCTTTCTTT.

This clone came up once. The gene calls are TRBV5-6 and TRBJ1-3; D unresolved. V was shortened by 2 bases and J by 0 bases, with 9 bases between the two germline ends. This CDR3 has 15 residues. The germline V gene encodes CDR1 SGHDT and CDR2 YYEEEE. The CDR3 DNA is TGTGCCAGCAGCTTCTTGGGCAGCTCTGGAAACACCATATATTTT. Encoded protein: CASSFLGSSGNTIYF.

The chain has TRBV11-2 and TRBJ2-1; 9 nucleotides agree with TRBD2. CDR1 is SGHAT and CDR2 is FQNNGV in the germline V gene. This CDR3 has 17 residues. The ends lost 0 bases at V and 5 bases at J; junction bases unmatched: 8. The CDR3 DNA reads as TGTGCCAGCAGCTTAGATCTTGGGCTAGCGGGGCACAATGAGCAGTTCTTC. Residues: CASSLDLGLAGHNEQFF.

In nucleotides, the CDR3 is TGTGCCTTTCGCAGGGACGGGAGGTCCTACGAGCAGTACTTC. Translated, it gives CAFRRDGRSYEQYF. The genes are TRBV30 and TRBJ2-7; TRBD2 agrees at 7 bases. The trim removed 7 bases at V and 1 base at J, leaving 10 bases unmatched. CDR3 length equals 14 residues. Germline CDR1 reads GTSNPN; CDR2 reads SVGIG (reference sequence).

In this sample, this clone turned up once. V is TRBV5-1 and J is TRBJ2-1; TRBD2 matches 7 bases. CDR1 and CDR2 (germline): SGHRS, YFSETQ. There are 15 residues in the CDR3. The junction had 9 bases not matched to a gene; V was cut back by 4 bases and J by 5 bases. This CDR3 reads CASSRRSSGNNEQFF. The CDR3 DNA reads as TGCGCCAGCAGCCGTCGGTCTAGCGGAAACAATGAGCAGTTCTTC.

The rearrangement joins TRBV28 to TRBJ2-1; 11 bases are a match to TRBD2. The CDR3 length is 15 residues. Germline V lookup: CDR1 MDHEN, CDR2 SYDVKM. Trimming cost V 6 bases and J 10 bases; bases outside gene matches: 11. The CDR3, as DNA: TGTGCCAGCAGCTCCCCCACTAGCGGGAGTTTGGAGCAGTTCTTC. It specifies CASSSPTSGSLEQFF.

This clone was found once. This chain uses TRBV30 with TRBJ2-3; tentative D call: TRBD2 (6 bases). This CDR3 comprises 14 residues. Germline CDR1 is GTSNPN and CDR2 is SVGIG (reference sequence). V gave up 8 bases and J gave up 2 bases, with 17 bases separating them. For the CDR3, the DNA is TGTGCCCTCATGATGGGACTCGTCACAGATACGCAGTATTTT. As protein: CALMMGLVTDTQYF.